This T cell receptor (beta chain) comes out of a study of cytomegalovirus exposure and HLA in healthy donors. Study overall: Roughly 80 million unique TCRs from HLA-typed donors made up an early data release. Study observations and caveats: Earlier findings revealed that most TCR beta V segments proved productive either about 87% or about 30% of the time. Association of a missense DCLRE1C variant with TCR beta V- and J-gene trimming was reported in a later analysis.

About this clone itself: Its antigen is unidentified.

V lost 1 base and J lost 3; bases outside the gene matches: 4. Per the germline V gene, CDR1 is MGHRA and CDR2 is YSYEKL. This CDR3 region has 15 residues. Donors had nominal health at sampling but likely had unrecorded immune exposures. Vbeta (60) and Jbeta (13) primers were used in the PCR. The protocol was immunoSEQ multiplex PCR, while the TCRdb copy is restricted to in-frame clones and leaves out a portion. The sample comprises roughly 160,000 clones, around 74% of which are singletons, and approximately 2.4% rests with the top ten. The TCR sequence derives from a female donor in good health and CMV-seronegative. The chain joins TRBV4-1 to TRBJ2-7, with TRBD1 matching 9 bases. The sequencing input was PBMCs. The CDR3 sequence is CASSQGQGDIYEQYF. The CDR3 DNA is TGCGCCAGCAGCCAAGGACAGGGGGATATCTACGAGCAGTACTTC.